These T cell receptor beta chains were read from a single sample in a study of blood T cell repertoires in COVID-19. The data were produced by immunoSEQ multiplex PCR, yet TCRdb's version contains in-frame clones alone and is incomplete. The sample contains some 250,000 clones, about 85% of which appear only once. Material for sequencing was peripheral blood. These receptors came from a man aged 55 to 70 who had recovered from COVID-19. The CDR3 runs from the conserved cysteine through the conserved F or W. D genes are given only for firm matches. Clone size is not always given. Where it is, it says once, few, many or a class for expanded clones.

j_gene: TRBJ2-2
d_gene: NA
abundance: NA
v_gene: TRBV5-1
CDR3aa: CASRSPGTGELFF
CDR3nt: TGCGCCAGCAGATCGCCCGGGACCGGGGAGCTGTTTTTT

j_gene: TRBJ1-3
d_gene: TRBD1
abundance: NA
v_gene: TRBV5-1
CDR3aa: CASSLQGAGNTIYF
CDR3nt: TGCGCCAGCAGCTTGCAGGGGGCTGGAAACACCATATATTTT

j_gene: TRBJ1-3
d_gene: TRBD1
abundance: NA
v_gene: TRBV12-3/TRBV12-4
CDR3aa: CASAPGQGTIYF
CDR3nt: TGTGCCAGTGCTCCGGGACAGGGTACCATATATTTT

j_gene: TRBJ2-7
d_gene: NA
abundance: NA
v_gene: TRBV19
CDR3aa: CASSITMTYEQYF
CDR3nt: TGTGCCAGTAGTATTACGATGACATACGAGCAGTACTTC

j_gene: TRBJ2-5
d_gene: TRBD1
abundance: NA
v_gene: TRBV11-2
CDR3aa: CASSLGDRSQETQYF
CDR3nt: TGTGCCAGCAGCTTAGGGGACAGGTCCCAAGAGACCCAGTACTTC

j_gene: TRBJ2-7
d_gene: NA
abundance: NA
v_gene: TRBV6-5
CDR3aa: CASSLDFQSSYEQYF
CDR3nt: TGTGCCAGCAGCCTGGACTTTCAGAGCTCCTACGAGCAGTACTTC

j_gene: TRBJ2-1
d_gene: TRBD1
abundance: NA
v_gene: TRBV14
CDR3aa: CASSQWRQGVYEQFF
CDR3nt: TGTGCCAGCAGCCAATGGAGACAGGGGGTTTATGAGCAGTTCTTC

j_gene: TRBJ2-1
d_gene: NA
abundance: NA
v_gene: TRBV27
CDR3aa: CASSFSDSPYNEQFF
CDR3nt: TGTGCCAGCAGTTTCTCGGACAGCCCTTACAATGAGCAGTTCTTC

j_gene: TRBJ2-1
d_gene: NA
abundance: NA
v_gene: TRBV18
CDR3aa: CASSPHHYNEQFF
CDR3nt: TGTGCCAGCTCACCTCATCACTACAATGAGCAGTTCTTC

j_gene: TRBJ1-3
d_gene: NA
abundance: NA
v_gene: TRBV28
CDR3aa: CASRRPLIGIGGNTIYF
CDR3nt: TGTGCCAGCAGGCGACCCCTCATCGGGATCGGGGGAAACACCATATATTTT

j_gene: TRBJ2-3
d_gene: TRBD2
abundance: NA
v_gene: TRBV6-6
CDR3aa: CASSRTSGTQYF
CDR3nt: TGTGCCAGCAGTCGGACTAGCGGGACGCAGTATTTT

j_gene: TRBJ2-7
d_gene: NA
abundance: NA
v_gene: TRBV19
CDR3aa: CASSLVNGGADEQYF
CDR3nt: TGTGCCAGTAGTCTTGTCAATGGGGGCGCGGACGAGCAGTACTTC

j_gene: TRBJ1-1
d_gene: NA
abundance: NA
v_gene: TRBV5-6
CDR3aa: CASSRRVRTEAFF
CDR3nt: TGTGCCAGCAGCCGGAGGGTGAGAACTGAAGCTTTCTTT

j_gene: TRBJ2-2
d_gene: NA
abundance: NA
v_gene: TRBV5-1
CDR3aa: CASSLDRVVTGELFF
CDR3nt: TGCGCCAGCAGCTTGGACAGGGTAGTAACCGGGGAGCTGTTTTTT

j_gene: TRBJ1-6
d_gene: NA
abundance: NA
v_gene: TRBV5-5
CDR3aa: CASRPQQEPNSPLHF
CDR3nt: TGTGCCAGCAGACCCCAACAGGAACCTAATTCACCCCTCCACTTT

j_gene: TRBJ2-2
d_gene: TRBD1
abundance: NA
v_gene: TRBV24-1
CDR3aa: CATSDLRQGDTGELFF
CDR3nt: TGTGCCACCAGTGATTTGCGTCAGGGGGACACCGGGGAGCTGTTTTTT

j_gene: TRBJ1-2
d_gene: TRBD1
abundance: NA
v_gene: TRBV5-1
CDR3aa: CASSQGQGGNYGYTF
CDR3nt: TGCGCCAGCAGCCAAGGACAGGGGGGGAACTATGGCTACACCTTC

j_gene: TRBJ2-2
d_gene: NA
abundance: NA
v_gene: TRBV10-3
CDR3aa: CAIRSSRGADTGELFF
CDR3nt: TGTGCCATCAGATCCTCCCGGGGGGCGGACACCGGGGAGCTGTTTTTT

j_gene: TRBJ2-7
d_gene: NA
abundance: once
v_gene: TRBV7-9
CDR3aa: CASSLVQRAVYEQYF
CDR3nt: TGTGCCAGCAGCTTAGTCCAGCGGGCCGTCTACGAGCAGTACTTC

j_gene: TRBJ2-5
d_gene: TRBD1
abundance: NA
v_gene: TRBV6-2/TRBV6-3
CDR3aa: CASSTRDRGQGTQYF
CDR3nt: TGTGCCAGCAGTACCCGAGACAGGGGTCAGGGGACCCAGTACTTC

j_gene: TRBJ2-3
d_gene: NA
abundance: NA
v_gene: TRBV5-1
CDR3aa: CASSLDLMSTDTQYF
CDR3nt: TGCGCCAGCAGCTTGGACTTAATGAGCACAGATACGCAGTATTTT

j_gene: TRBJ2-7
d_gene: TRBD1
abundance: few
v_gene: TRBV15
CDR3aa: CATKPGQGIDEQYF
CDR3nt: TGTGCCACCAAACCGGGACAGGGGATTGACGAGCAGTACTTC

j_gene: TRBJ1-2
d_gene: TRBD1
abundance: NA
v_gene: TRBV28
CDR3aa: CASSLQGASRGYTF
CDR3nt: TGTGCCAGCAGTTTGCAGGGGGCTTCCCGTGGCTACACCTTC

j_gene: TRBJ1-2
d_gene: TRBD1
abundance: NA
v_gene: TRBV14
CDR3aa: CASAPGGGPHGYTF
CDR3nt: TGTGCCAGCGCGCCCGGAGGGGGCCCACATGGCTACACCTTC

j_gene: TRBJ2-7
d_gene: TRBD1
abundance: NA
v_gene: TRBV5-4
CDR3aa: CASSFHQGAYYEQYF
CDR3nt: TGTGCCAGCAGCTTTCACCAGGGGGCGTATTACGAGCAGTACTTC

j_gene: TRBJ2-2
d_gene: TRBD2
abundance: once
v_gene: TRBV5-1
CDR3aa: CASSLLVLAGAGELFF
CDR3nt: TGCGCCAGCAGCTTGCTGGTACTAGCGGGAGCCGGGGAGCTGTTTTTT

j_gene: TRBJ2-7
d_gene: TRBD1
abundance: NA
v_gene: TRBV19
CDR3aa: CASGTGDSYEQYF
CDR3nt: TGTGCCAGCGGGACAGGGGATTCTTACGAGCAGTACTTC

j_gene: TRBJ1-5
d_gene: NA
abundance: NA
v_gene: TRBV6-6
CDR3aa: CASNRGNQPQHF
CDR3nt: TGTGCCAGTAACAGGGGCAATCAGCCCCAGCATTTT

j_gene: TRBJ2-2
d_gene: NA
abundance: many
v_gene: TRBV12-3/TRBV12-4
CDR3aa: CAGLGQATGELFF
CDR3nt: TGTGCCGGATTGGGGCAGGCCACCGGGGAGCTGTTTTTT

j_gene: TRBJ2-3
d_gene: TRBD2
abundance: NA
v_gene: TRBV19
CDR3aa: CASRRRLAGTTDTQYF
CDR3nt: TGTGCCAGTAGGCGCCGACTAGCGGGGACCACAGATACGCAGTATTTT

j_gene: TRBJ1-5
d_gene: NA
abundance: NA
v_gene: TRBV10-2
CDR3aa: CASSEPGSQPQHF
CDR3nt: TGCGCCAGCAGTGAGCCGGGGAGTCAGCCCCAGCATTTT